This T cell receptor beta chain was retrieved from a study of shared clonotypes between healthy human individuals. Study-level points and caveats: Researchers found naive subsets generally carried larger estimated richness than memory subsets. Clonotypes shared by all four donors outscored non-shared clonotypes in generation probability.

This CDR3 has 13 residues. The germline CDR1 and CDR2 sequences are MDHEN and SYDVKM. As to this clone: The antigen remains undetermined.

Deep-level running was used for the assay. Produced via immunoSEQ multiplex PCR; TCRdb's table is partial and in-frame only. Of about 690,000 clones in the sample, 90% were seen once. Adults of Caucasian background living in Nashville, Tennessee made up all donors. This receptor was obtained from a man in his late teens or twenties in good health. Some clones in this sample may be carry-over from other donors' samples. Sequenced sample: memory CD8+ T cells from PBMCs. The subset: CD45RO+ cells pooled with CCR7-negative TemRA cells. V is TRBV28 and J is TRBJ2-1; no clear D. CDR3 region: CAFYLSSYNEQFF. CDR3 nucleotides: TGTGCTTTCTACTTAAGCTCCTACAATGAGCAGTTCTTC.